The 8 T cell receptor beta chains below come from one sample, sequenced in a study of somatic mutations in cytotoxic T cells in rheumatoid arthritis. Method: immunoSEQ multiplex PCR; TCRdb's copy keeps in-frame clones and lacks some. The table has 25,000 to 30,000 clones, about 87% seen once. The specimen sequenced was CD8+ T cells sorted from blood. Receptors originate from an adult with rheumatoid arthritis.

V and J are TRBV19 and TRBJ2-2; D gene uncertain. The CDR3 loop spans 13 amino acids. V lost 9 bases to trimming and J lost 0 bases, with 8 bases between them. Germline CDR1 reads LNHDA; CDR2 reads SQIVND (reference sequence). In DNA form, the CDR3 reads TGTGCCAGCCCCACCCCGAACACCGGGGAGCTGTTTTTT. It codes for CASPTPNTGELFF.

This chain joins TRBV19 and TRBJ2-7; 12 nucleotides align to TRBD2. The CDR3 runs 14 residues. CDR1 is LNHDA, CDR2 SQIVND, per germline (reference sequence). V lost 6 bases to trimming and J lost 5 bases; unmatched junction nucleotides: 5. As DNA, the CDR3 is TGTGCCAGTAGCCTAGCGGGGGGGCCGAACGAGCAGTACTTC. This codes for CASSLAGGPNEQYF.

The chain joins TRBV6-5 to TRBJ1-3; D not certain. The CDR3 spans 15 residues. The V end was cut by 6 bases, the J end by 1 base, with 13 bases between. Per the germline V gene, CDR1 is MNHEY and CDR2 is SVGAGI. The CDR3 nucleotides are TGTGCCAGCAGCACAGTCCGGGGTTCTGGAAACACCATATATTTT. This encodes CASSTVRGSGNTIYF.

CDR3 bases: TGTGCCAGCAGCTTACAGGCTCAGGGATACTACGAGCAGTACTTC. Residues: CASSLQAQGYYEQYF. The chain combines TRBV11-2 with TRBJ2-7, with D possibly being TRBD1 (5 bases). CDR1 and CDR2 (germline): SGHAT, FQNNGV. This CDR3 comprises 15 residues. V shed 2 bases and J shed 3 bases, with 14 bases lying between them.

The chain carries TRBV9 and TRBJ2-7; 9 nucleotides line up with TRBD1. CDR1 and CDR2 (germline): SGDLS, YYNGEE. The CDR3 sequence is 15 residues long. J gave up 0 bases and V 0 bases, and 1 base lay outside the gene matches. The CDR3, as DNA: TGTGCCAGCAGCGTAGGGACAGGGGTCTCCTACGAGCAGTACTTC. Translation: CASSVGTGVSYEQYF.

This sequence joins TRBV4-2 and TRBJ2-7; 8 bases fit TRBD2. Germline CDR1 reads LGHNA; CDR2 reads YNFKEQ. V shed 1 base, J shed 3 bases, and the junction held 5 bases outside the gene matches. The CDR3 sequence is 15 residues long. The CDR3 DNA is TGTGCCAGCAGCCAAGCGGGGGGGCCCCACTACGAGCAGTACTTC. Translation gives CASSQAGGPHYEQYF.

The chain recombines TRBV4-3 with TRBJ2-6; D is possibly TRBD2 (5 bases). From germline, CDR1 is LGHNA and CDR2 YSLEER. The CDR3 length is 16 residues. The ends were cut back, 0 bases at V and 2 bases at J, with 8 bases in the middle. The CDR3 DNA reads TGCGCCAGCAGCCAAGATACCGGGACTGGGGCCAACGTCCTGACTTTC. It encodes CASSQDTGTGANVLTF.

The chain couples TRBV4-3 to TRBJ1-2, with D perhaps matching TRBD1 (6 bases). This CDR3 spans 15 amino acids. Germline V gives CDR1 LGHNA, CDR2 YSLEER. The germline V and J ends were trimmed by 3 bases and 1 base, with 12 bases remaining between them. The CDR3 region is CASSQNSGHNYGYTF. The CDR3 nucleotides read TGCGCCAGCAGCCAGAACTCGGGACATAACTATGGCTACACCTTC.